This TCR beta chain was captured in a study of CD8 T cells in Susac syndrome. A single count supports this clonotype. RNA was extracted with the RNeasy kit, and a quantity of roughly 0.5 to 1 ug was reverse transcribed using random hexamers. The method of amplification for TCR beta CDR3 was immunoSEQ multiplex PCR, covering 54 Vbeta and 13 Jbeta. One entry per CDR3 protein, called by TCRdb with MiXCR from the immunoSEQ multiplex PCR reads. This table has more than 55,000 distinct CDR3 sequences, approximately 95% appearing once. As controls, healthy donors matched for age and sex were used. TEMRA cells were enriched by FACS, while CD8+ and CD4+ T cells were obtained through a negative isolation that was performed magnetically. The source material was CD8+ T cells from PBMCs. The TCR originated in a human donor in good health.

The CDR3 region is CASSYRSGSNSPLHF. As DNA, the CDR3 is TGCGCCAGCAGCTATCGATCTGGGTCTAATTCACCCCTCCACTTT. V and J are TRBV5-1 and TRBJ1-6; D is unclear. Germline V gene lookup returns CDR1 SGHRS and CDR2 YFSETQ. The CDR3 runs 15 residues. V dropped 3 bases and J dropped 6 bases, with 13 bases sitting between them.